Listed below are T cell receptor beta chains from one sample, sequenced in a study of blood T cell repertoires in COVID-19. Data came from immunoSEQ multiplex PCR; TCRdb stores just in-frame clones and leaves some out. The sample has over 100,000 clones, 86% seen once; the top ten hold over 10%. Sequenced material: peripheral blood. These receptors all come from a woman between 70 and 85 years old with COVID-19, enrolled during active disease. The CDR3 runs from the conserved cysteine through the conserved F or W. D genes are given only for firm matches.

TRBJ2-7	TRBD1	TRBV7-7	TGTGCTAGCAGCCTCAAGTTACCGGGACAGGGGGCAGGGGAGCAGTACTTC	CASSLKLPGQGAGEQYF
TRBJ2-1	.	TRBV5-5	TGTGCCAGCAGCCACGACGGACTTTACAATGAGCAGTTCTTC	CASSHDGLYNEQFF
TRBJ2-7	.	TRBV27	TGTGCCAGCAGTTTATCTCAGGGGACGGGTGAGCAGTACTTC	CASSLSQGTGEQYF
TRBJ1-6	TRBD1	TRBV6-5	TGTGCCAGCAGCCACACCCGGGACAGTAATTCACCCCTCCACTTT	CASSHTRDSNSPLHF
TRBJ2-4	TRBD2	TRBV28	TGTGCCAGCAGGTGGACTAGCGGGCCTCGGTACTTC	CASRWTSGPRYF
TRBJ1-1	.	TRBV7-9	TGTGCCAGCAGCCCGGGGGTGCAAGGGTTGAACACTGAAGCTTTCTTT	CASSPGVQGLNTEAFF
TRBJ2-5	TRBD2	TRBV6-1	TGTGCCAGCAGTGAGGCGGGGGGGCCTCGGGAGACCCAGTACTTC	CASSEAGGPRETQYF
TRBJ1-4	TRBD1	TRBV7-8	TGTGCCAGCAGCTTGGACAGGTCTCGTTATAATGAAAAACTGTTTTTT	CASSLDRSRYNEKLFF
TRBJ1-6	.	TRBV27	TGTGCCAGCAGCAGAAGCTCCTATAATTCACCCCTCCACTTT	CASSRSSYNSPLHF
TRBJ1-3	TRBD1	TRBV6-5	TGTGCCAGCCGGACAGGGAATGGAAACACCATATATTTT	CASRTGNGNTIYF
TRBJ1-3	TRBD1	TRBV3-1/TRBV3-2	TGTGCCAGCAGCCTTTGGGGTAACACAGGGGGAATCTCTGGAAACACCATATATTTT	CASSLWGNTGGISGNTIYF
TRBJ1-1	.	TRBV18	TGTGCCACCCAGAACGGGGACACTGAAGCTTTCTTT	CATQNGDTEAFF
TRBJ1-1	.	TRBV5-5	TGTGCCAGCAGCTTGGGGAGGGTGGACACTGAAGCTTTCTTT	CASSLGRVDTEAFF
TRBJ2-5	.	TRBV10-3	TGTGCCATCAGTACAGAGCGGAAAGAGACCCAGTACTTC	CAISTERKETQYF
TRBJ1-2	.	TRBV28	TGTGCCAGCAGGACAGCAAACTATGGCTACACCTTC	CASRTANYGYTF
TRBJ1-1	TRBD1	TRBV7-9	TGTGCCAGCAGCCCGACAGGGGGCGTTGGGAACACTGAAGCTTTCTTT	CASSPTGGVGNTEAFF
TRBJ2-7	TRBD2	TRBV28	TGTGCCAGCAGTCAGCTAGCGGGGGGGGGTCGTTCCCACGAGCAGTACTTC	CASSQLAGGGRSHEQYF
TRBJ1-4	.	TRBV10-2	TGCGCCAGCAGTGAGTCGAACGTCGGTAATAATGAAAAACTGTTTTTT	CASSESNVGNNEKLFF
TRBJ1-2	.	TRBV19	TGTGCCAGTGTATCGGGGGGCGGTGGCTACACCTTC	CASVSGGGGYTF
TRBJ1-2	.	TRBV29-1	TGCAGCGCCACGACAGATCTCTATGGCTACACCTTC	CSATTDLYGYTF
TRBJ1-4	.	TRBV7-9	TGTGCCAGCAGCCGTCGGGGAGGCGGTGCTGAAAAACTGTTTTTT	CASSRRGGGAEKLFF
TRBJ2-6	.	TRBV19	TGTGCCAGTAGTTTGTACCGGGGGTCTGGGGCCAACGTCCTGACTTTC	CASSLYRGSGANVLTF